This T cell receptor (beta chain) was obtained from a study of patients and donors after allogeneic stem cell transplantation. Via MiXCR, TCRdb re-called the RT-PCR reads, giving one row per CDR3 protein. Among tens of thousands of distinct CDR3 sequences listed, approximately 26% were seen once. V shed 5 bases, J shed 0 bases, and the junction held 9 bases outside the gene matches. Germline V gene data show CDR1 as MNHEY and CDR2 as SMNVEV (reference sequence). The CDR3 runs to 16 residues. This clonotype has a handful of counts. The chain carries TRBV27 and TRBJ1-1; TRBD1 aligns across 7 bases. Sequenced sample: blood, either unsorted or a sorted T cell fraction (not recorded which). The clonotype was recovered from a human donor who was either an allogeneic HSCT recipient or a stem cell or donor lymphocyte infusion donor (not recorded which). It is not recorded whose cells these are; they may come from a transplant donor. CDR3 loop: CASSTFGQVLNTEAFF. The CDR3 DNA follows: TGTGCCAGCAGTACGTTTGGACAGGTTTTGAACACTGAAGCTTTCTTT.